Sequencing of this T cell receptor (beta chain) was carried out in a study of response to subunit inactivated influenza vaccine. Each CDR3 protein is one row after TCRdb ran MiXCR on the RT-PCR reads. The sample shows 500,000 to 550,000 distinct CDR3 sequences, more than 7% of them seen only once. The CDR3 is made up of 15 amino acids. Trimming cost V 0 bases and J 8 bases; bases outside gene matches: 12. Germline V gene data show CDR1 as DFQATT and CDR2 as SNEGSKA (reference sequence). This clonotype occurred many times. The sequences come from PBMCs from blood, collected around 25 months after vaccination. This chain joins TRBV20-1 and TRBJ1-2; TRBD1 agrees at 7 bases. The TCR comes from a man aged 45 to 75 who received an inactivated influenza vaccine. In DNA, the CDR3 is TGCAGTGCTAGAGATATAGGACAGGCGACCTACGGCTACACCTTC. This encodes CSARDIGQATYGYTF.